A single sample gave rise to the 3 T cell receptor beta chains below, sequenced in a study of blood T cells in healthy people across ages. The authors ran a second PCR of roughly 6 to 11 cycles using a sample-barcoded 5' primer and a J-beta primer mix. TCRdb recomputed calls from the 5' RACE reads with MiXCR, one row per CDR3 protein. Counted here are roughly 1.5 million distinct CDR3 sequences, 42% occurring once; the ten biggest clones make up 4%. The sequenced sample was blood. The receptor set was obtained from a woman younger than 35 in good health.

With regard to this clonotype: Mismatch with germline at one junction end may stem from a read error. The chain uses TRBV6-5 and TRBJ2-1; a possible D gene is TRBD1 (6 bases). CDR1 MNHEY and CDR2 SVGAGI come from the germline V gene. The CDR3 runs to 13 residues. Written as DNA, the CDR3 is TGTGCCAACAGTTACCACAGGGCCTATGAGCAGTTCTTC. It translates to CANSYHRAYEQFF.

This clonotype came up a few times. V gene TRBV7-9 combines with J gene TRBJ2-5; 9 bases align to TRBD2. This CDR3 region has 17 residues. Germline loops: CDR1 SEHNR, CDR2 FQNEAQ (reference sequence). V shed 4 bases, J shed 2 bases, and the junction held 11 bases outside the gene matches. In DNA form, the CDR3 reads TGTGCCAGCAGCTCAGGGGACCTAGCGGGAATTCAAGAGACCCAGTACTTC. Its protein product is CASSSGDLAGIQETQYF.

V and J are TRBV3-1 and TRBJ2-1, with D unclear. With 6 bases removed from V and 0 bases from J, the gap between germline ends came to 12 bases. This CDR3 comprises 15 residues. Germline V gene lookup returns CDR1 LGHDT and CDR2 YNNKEL (reference sequence). The CDR3 sequence is CASRLGYSSYNEQFF. In DNA, the CDR3 is TGTGCCAGCAGGCTAGGATACAGCTCCTACAATGAGCAGTTCTTC.